In this sample, the clone carrying this T cell receptor (beta chain) turned up a few times. Its antigen is currently unknown. Use of 60 Vbeta and 13 Jbeta primers characterized the PCR. Sequencing was performed with immunoSEQ multiplex PCR; in TCRdb, only in-frame clones are kept and a portion is missing. Among 150,000 to 200,000 clones, over 65% were seen once, and the ten largest hold around 3.1%. The entry originates in a study of cytomegalovirus exposure and HLA in healthy donors. Whole-study context: Samples from HLA-typed donors yielded 85 million to 95 million unique TCRs in an early data release. Study results and caveats: An analysis that was carried out later associated fewer than 20,000 TCR beta sequences with HLA alleles at 0.05 false discovery rate.

The CDR3 contains 22 residues. Looked up from germline, CDR1 is SGDLS and CDR2 is YYNGEE. Trimming stripped 4 bases from V and 2 bases from J, with 36 bases between. This clonotype was sampled from a woman aged 40 to 50 in good health and CMV-seronegative. The rearrangement uses TRBV9 and TRBJ1-1; possible D gene TRBD1, 5 bases. Sequenced: PBMCs. The CDR3 is CASSPPQGNGVETGDPNTEAFF. CDR3 in DNA: TGTGCCAGCAGCCCCCCCCAGGGTAATGGGGTAGAAACGGGAGACCCAAACACTGAAGCTTTCTTT.